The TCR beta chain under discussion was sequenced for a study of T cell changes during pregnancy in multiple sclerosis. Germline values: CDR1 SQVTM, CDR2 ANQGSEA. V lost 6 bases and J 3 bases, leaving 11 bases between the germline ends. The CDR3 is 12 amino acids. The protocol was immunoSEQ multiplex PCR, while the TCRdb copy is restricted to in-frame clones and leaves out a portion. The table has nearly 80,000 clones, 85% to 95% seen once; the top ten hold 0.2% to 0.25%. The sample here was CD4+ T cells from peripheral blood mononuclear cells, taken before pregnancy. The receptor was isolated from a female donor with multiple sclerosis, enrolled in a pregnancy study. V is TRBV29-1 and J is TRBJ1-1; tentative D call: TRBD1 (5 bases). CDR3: CSVGWGDTEAFF. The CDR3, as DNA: TGCAGCGTGGGGTGGGGGGACACTGAAGCTTTCTTT.